The 8 T cell receptor beta chains in this list originate from one sample, sequenced in a study of T cell changes during pregnancy in multiple sclerosis. Measured with immunoSEQ multiplex PCR; TCRdb has only the in-frame clones, and not every one. Counted here are approximately 83,000 clones, 85% to 95% occurring once; the ten biggest clones make up about 3.9%. This specimen was peripheral blood, taken in the first trimester of pregnancy. The receptors come from a female donor with multiple sclerosis, enrolled in a pregnancy study.

This clone was seen once. The chain links TRBV15 to TRBJ1-5; D remains ambiguous. CDR1 LNHNV and CDR2 YYDKDF come from the germline V gene (reference sequence). With 0 bases removed from V and 7 bases from J, the gap between germline ends came to 13 bases. The CDR3 sequence is 15 residues long. This CDR3 is CATSRDKGAGQPQHF. The CDR3 DNA reads TGTGCCACCAGCAGAGATAAGGGAGCTGGACAGCCCCAGCATTTT.

The V call is TRBV6-1, the J call TRBJ2-7, with a weak D call TRBD2 (5 bases). This CDR3 region has 12 residues. V was cut by 6 bases and J by 2 bases, with 8 bases left in between. Looked up from germline, CDR1 is MNHNS and CDR2 is SASEGT. Here the CDR3 reads CASRGLTYEQYF. CDR3 DNA sequence: TGTGCCAGCAGAGGACTTACCTACGAGCAGTACTTC.

Here the CDR3 DNA reads TGTGCCAGCAAGGAACCGGGACAGACGATTAACACCGGGGAGCTGTTTTTT. It encodes CASKEPGQTINTGELFF. V gene TRBV28 combines with J gene TRBJ2-2; TRBD1 matches at 7 bases. CDR3 length: 17 residues. V gave up 7 bases and J gave up 2 bases; unmatched junction bases: 13. Germline V gene sequence: CDR1 MDHEN, CDR2 SYDVKM.

The rearrangement links TRBV11-3 to TRBJ1-1, with D possibly being TRBD1 (6 bases). Trimming pared 0 bases from V and 6 bases from J, leaving 11 bases between. The germline V gene encodes CDR1 SGHNT and CDR2 YENEEA. CDR3 length: 14 residues. CDR3 sequence: CASSLDSTGSEAFF. CDR3 DNA: TGTGCCAGCAGCTTAGATTCGACAGGCTCTGAAGCTTTCTTT.

The V and J genes are TRBV9 and TRBJ1-2; 7 positions agree with TRBD1. This CDR3 is built from 15 residues. Germline-derived CDR1 and CDR2 are SGDLS and YYNGEE. Germline trimming cut 2 bases from V and 0 bases from J; bases unmatched to any gene: 4. The CDR3 loop reads CASSVGQTPNYGYTF. The CDR3 DNA follows: TGTGCCAGCAGCGTGGGACAGACTCCTAACTATGGCTACACCTTC.

The rearrangement uses TRBV5-4 and TRBJ2-7, with TRBD1 as a possible D gene (5 bases). Trimming pared 0 bases from V and 2 bases from J, leaving 9 bases between. Germline loops: CDR1 SGHNT, CDR2 YYREEE (reference sequence). The CDR3 totals 14 residues. The CDR3 here is CASSLAQGPYEQYF. CDR3 coding DNA: TGTGCCAGCAGCTTGGCCCAGGGCCCCTACGAGCAGTACTTC.

V is TRBV6-5 and J is TRBJ2-3, with D possibly being TRBD1 (5 bases). This CDR3 spans 12 amino acids. V dropped 6 bases and J dropped 9 bases, with 13 bases sitting between them. Germline lookup yields CDR1 MNHEY and CDR2 SVGAGI. CDR3 nucleotide sequence: TGTGCCAGCAGCATAGACAGAATCACGCAGTATTTT. This encodes CASSIDRITQYF.

This chain joins TRBV7-9 and TRBJ1-5, with D perhaps TRBD1 (5 bases). CDR1 is SEHNR, CDR2 FQNEAQ, per germline (reference sequence). V dropped 5 bases and J dropped 7 bases, with 15 bases sitting between them. CDR3 size: 14 residues. The CDR3 loop reads CASSRGTGLQPQHF. DNA for the CDR3: TGTGCCAGCAGCCGGGGGACGGGACTCCAGCCCCAGCATTTT.